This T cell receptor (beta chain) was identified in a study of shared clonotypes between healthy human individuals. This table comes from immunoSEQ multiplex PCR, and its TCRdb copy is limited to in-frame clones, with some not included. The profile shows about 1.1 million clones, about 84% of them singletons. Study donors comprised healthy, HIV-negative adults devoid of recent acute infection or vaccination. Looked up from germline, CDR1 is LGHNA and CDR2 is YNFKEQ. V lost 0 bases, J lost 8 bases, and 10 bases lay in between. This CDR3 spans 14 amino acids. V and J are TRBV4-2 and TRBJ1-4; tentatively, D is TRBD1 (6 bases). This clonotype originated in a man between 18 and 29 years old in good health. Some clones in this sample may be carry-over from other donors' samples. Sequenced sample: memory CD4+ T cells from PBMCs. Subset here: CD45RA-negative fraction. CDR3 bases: TGTGCCAGCAGCCAAGATCACAGGGACGAAAAACTGTTTTTT. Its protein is CASSQDHRDEKLFF.